This TCR beta chain was identified during a study of blood T cell repertoires in COVID-19. Study summary: The origin of the acute and convalescent COVID-19 samples was the United States, Italy and Spain. Sample material is recorded as cDNA or gDNA derived from T cells, B-cell-depleted T cells, or PBMCs.

In the authors' methods: The assay estimated nucleated cells by amplifying reference gene primers. Clones were read by immunoSEQ multiplex PCR, and TCRdb kept only the in-frame ones, dropping some. D and trimming come from the DNA, and the V and J calls and clone size come from that table. Here the sample spans about 390,000 clones, around 87% being singletons. This receptor was obtained from a woman aged 55-69 years with COVID-19, enrolled during active disease. The sequencing sample was made of peripheral blood.

CDR3: CATSRVPALLYEQYF. CDR3 nucleotide sequence: TGTGCCACCAGCAGAGTCCCAGCACTACTCTACGAGCAGTACTTC. This sequence joins TRBV15 and TRBJ2-7; no reliable D call. Germline CDR1 reads LNHNV; CDR2 reads YYDKDF (reference sequence). The CDR3 has 15 amino acids. V lost 1 base to trimming and J lost 3 bases, with 13 bases between them.